The T cell receptor beta chain described here comes from a study of blood T cell repertoires in COVID-19. Study-level information: Spain, Italy and the United States supplied samples that represented acute and convalescent COVID-19. PBMCs, B-cell-depleted T cells, or T cells provided the cDNA or gDNA that made up the material.

This clone came up a few times. V shed 7 bases and J shed 0 bases, with 9 bases lying between them. Germline CDR1 reads LNHDA; CDR2 reads SQIVND (reference sequence). This CDR3 is built from 13 residues. How the authors handled the data: Amplification with reference gene primers provided the estimates of nucleated cell counts. Profiled with immunoSEQ multiplex PCR; TCRdb holds only in-frame clones, not every one. D and trimming come from the DNA, and the V and J calls and clone size come from that table. The table has around 250,000 clones, more than 85% seen once; the top ten hold 7.1%. This chain connects TRBV19 to TRBJ1-1; weak D call: TRBD1 (6 bases). The receptor was isolated from a woman between 65 and 79 years old with active or convalescent COVID-19. Sequencing was performed on peripheral blood. The CDR3 reads CASTGHLNTEAFF. The CDR3, as DNA: TGTGCCAGTACGGGACACTTGAACACTGAAGCTTTCTTT.